The rows below give T cell receptor beta chains drawn from one sample of a study of blood T cells in healthy people across ages. One entry per CDR3 protein, called by TCRdb with MiXCR from the 5' RACE reads. The sample records hundreds of thousands of distinct CDR3 sequences, approximately 52% being singletons. The material sequenced was blood. The origin of the receptors is a woman aged 80 or over in good health. CDR3s include the opening cysteine and the closing phenylalanine or tryptophan. D genes are given only for firm matches. Not all rows give a size; the values are once, few, many and, for expanded clones, a class.

NA,TRBJ2-7,TRBD2,TRBV6-2/TRBV6-3,CASSFATSRYSEQYF,TGTGCCAGCAGTTTTGCGACTAGCCGGTATAGCGAGCAGTACTTC
few,TRBJ1-5,NA,TRBV12-3/TRBV12-4,CASSLAGVSNQPQHF,TGTGCCAGCAGTTTAGCGGGGGTTAGCAATCAGCCCCAGCATTTT
few,TRBJ2-5,NA,TRBV4-1,CASSQVVRETQYF,TGCGCCAGCAGCCAGGTTGTTCGAGAGACCCAGTACTTC
few,TRBJ2-2,NA,TRBV4-1,CASSQEGTAGELFF,TGCGCCAGCAGCCAAGAGGGGACCGCCGGGGAGCTGTTTTTT
once,TRBJ2-5,TRBD1,TRBV25-1,CASSAPGTALREQYF,TGTGCCAGCAGTGCCCCCGGGACAGCCCTTAGGGAGCAGTACTTC
NA,TRBJ2-3,TRBD2,TRBV20-1,CSARAQRGPSTDTQYF,TGCAGTGCTAGAGCCCAGCGGGGACCTAGCACAGATACGCAGTATTTT
NA,TRBJ2-3,TRBD2,TRBV3-1,CASRRTSGVTDTQYF,TGTGCCAGTAGAAGGACTAGCGGGGTAACAGATACGCAGTATTTT
few,TRBJ2-3,TRBD1,TRBV20-1,CSARDRGTGLKYF,TGCAGTGCTAGAGATAGAGGGACAGGGTTAAAGTATTTT
NA,TRBJ2-7,NA,TRBV6-5,CASSPGVAASYEQYF,TGTGCCAGCAGTCCCGGGGTTGCAGCATCCTACGAGCAGTACTTC
NA,TRBJ1-4,NA,TRBV12-3/TRBV12-4,CASSLDAATNEKLFF,TGTGCCAGCAGCCTAGATGCCGCAACTAATGAAAAACTGTTTTTT
NA,TRBJ2-3,TRBD1,TRBV29-1,CSVGTDRGRRNADTQYF,TGCAGCGTTGGTACTGACAGGGGGCGCAGGAACGCAGATACGCAGTATTTT
NA,TRBJ1-4,NA,TRBV16,CASSRAGSGGKLFF,TGTGCCAGCAGCCGAGCGGGCTCCGGGGGAAAACTGTTTTTT
NA,TRBJ1-2,NA,TRBV20-1,CSAQSRDTHLYYGYTF,TGCAGTGCCCAGTCCCGGGACACGCACCTATACTATGGCTACACCTTC
NA,TRBJ1-2,NA,TRBV27,CASSLSSPGWGYGYTF,TGTGCCAGCAGTTTATCGAGCCCGGGGTGGGGCTATGGCTACACCTTC
NA,TRBJ2-4,NA,TRBV12-3/TRBV12-4,CASRVDGAKNIQYF,TGTGCCAGCAGGGTCGACGGAGCCAAAAACATTCAGTACTTC
NA,TRBJ2-3,NA,TRBV12-3/TRBV12-4,CASSLTPEPSTDTQYF,TGTGCCAGCAGTTTAACGCCCGAGCCTAGCACAGATACGCAGTATTTT
many,TRBJ2-3,NA,TRBV30,CAWSVHPPVTQYF,TGTGCCTGGAGTGTACATCCACCGGTTACGCAGTATTTT
few,TRBJ2-2,NA,TRBV5-1,CASSLNRDTGELFF,TGCGCCAGCAGCTTGAACAGGGACACCGGGGAGCTGTTTTTT
NA,TRBJ1-2,NA,TRBV3-1,CASSRSTGLNYGYTF,TGTGCCAGCAGCCGAAGTACAGGGCTTAACTATGGCTACACCTTC
NA,TRBJ2-5,TRBD1,TRBV20-1,CSERGLGETQYF,TGCAGTGAAAGGGGGCTTGGGGAGACCCAGTACTTC
few,TRBJ1-3,NA,TRBV29-1,CSARHAGNTIYF,TGCAGCGCCAGACACGCCGGAAACACCATATATTTT
many,TRBJ1-1,NA,TRBV20-1,CSAPPRNTEAFF,TGCAGTGCTCCGCCTAGGAACACTGAAGCTTTCTTT
NA,TRBJ2-4,TRBD1,TRBV27,CANTKGAGIQYF,TGTGCCAACACCAAGGGGGCGGGCATTCAGTACTTC
few,TRBJ1-6,TRBD1,TRBV6-5,CASSYSWDSNSPLHF,TGTGCCAGCAGTTACTCGTGGGACAGTAATTCACCCCTCCACTTT
NA,TRBJ1-2,NA,TRBV5-1,CASAPTEKLNYGYTF,TGCGCCAGTGCACCAACAGAGAAACTTAACTATGGCTACACCTTC
NA,TRBJ2-3,NA,TRBV11-3,CASSLGNGGDTQYF,TGTGCCAGCAGCTTAGGAAACGGGGGAGATACGCAGTATTTT
NA,TRBJ2-3,TRBD2,TRBV2,CASIGLANTDTQYF,TGTGCCAGCATCGGACTAGCAAACACAGATACGCAGTATTTT
NA,TRBJ1-5,NA,TRBV12-3/TRBV12-4,CASSQNLNQPQHF,TGTGCCAGCAGTCAGAACCTTAATCAGCCCCAGCATTTT
few,TRBJ2-5,NA,TRBV7-9,CASSHGGAPSGEQYF,TGTGCCAGCAGCCACGGAGGGGCCCCTTCAGGTGAGCAGTACTTC
NA,TRBJ2-7,TRBD2,TRBV6-1,CASSVRDSGSGIQYF,TGTGCCAGCAGTGTAAGGGATAGCGGGAGTGGTATCCAGTACTTC
many,TRBJ2-5,NA,TRBV24-1,CATSDFSGNQETQYF,TGTGCCACCAGTGATTTCTCCGGCAACCAAGAGACCCAGTACTTC
many,TRBJ2-1,NA,TRBV2,CASSERIASYNEQFF,TGTGCCAGCAGTGAACGGATAGCCTCCTACAATGAGCAGTTCTTC
NA,TRBJ2-7,NA,TRBV7-9,CASSSVSRAYEQYF,TGTGCCAGCAGCTCGGTGTCTCGCGCTTACGAGCAGTACTTC
NA,TRBJ2-7,TRBD2,TRBV10-3,CAISDDRTSGSYEQYF,TGTGCCATCAGTGATGACAGGACTAGCGGCTCCTACGAGCAGTACTTC
NA,TRBJ2-7,TRBD2,TRBV20-1,CSAFPAGASYEQYF,TGCAGTGCGTTCCCAGCGGGAGCCTCCTACGAGCAGTACTTC
few,TRBJ2-1,TRBD2,TRBV20-1,CSASPIAGANEQFF,TGCAGTGCTTCACCGATAGCGGGAGCCAATGAGCAGTTCTTC
NA,TRBJ2-5,NA,TRBV27,CASSSGLPPNERYF,TGTGCCAGCAGTTCGGGACTCCCCCCCAATGAGCGGTACTTC
many,TRBJ1-2,NA,TRBV4-2,CASSQDRGVISGHTNYGYTF,TGTGCCAGCAGCCAAGATAGGGGGGTTATTTCGGGACATACTAACTATGGCTACACCTTC
NA,TRBJ1-2,TRBD1,TRBV7-9,CASSSTTGSYGYTF,TGTGCCAGCAGCTCTACGACAGGGTCCTATGGCTACACCTTC
many,TRBJ2-7,TRBD2,TRBV29-1,CSVQGGRGYEQYF,TGCAGCGTTCAAGGCGGGAGGGGATACGAGCAGTACTTC
NA,TRBJ2-2,NA,TRBV6-5,CASSYVSRGELFF,TGTGCCAGCAGTTATGTTAGTCGCGGGGAGCTGTTTTTT
many,TRBJ2-1,NA,TRBV27,CASSLGDWVRHEQFF,TGTGCCAGCAGTTTAGGGGACTGGGTGCGGCATGAGCAGTTCTTC
NA,TRBJ2-7,NA,TRBV11-2,CASSQSIGRHEQYF,TGTGCCAGCAGCCAGTCGATCGGGCGTCACGAGCAGTACTTC
many,TRBJ2-3,TRBD2,TRBV28,CASTSSGRSTDTQYF,TGTGCCAGCACCTCTAGCGGGAGGAGCACAGATACGCAGTATTTT
NA,TRBJ1-2,TRBD1,TRBV18,CASSPTGAADYGYTF,TGTGCCAGCTCACCAACAGGGGCCGCTGACTATGGCTACACCTTC
few,TRBJ2-4,NA,TRBV5-1,CASSSEGNIQYF,TGCGCCAGCAGCTCGGAGGGAAACATTCAGTACTTC
many,TRBJ2-3,TRBD1,TRBV6-1,CASSGPGQSTDTQYF,TGTGCCAGCAGTGGCCCGGGACAGAGCACAGATACGCAGTATTTT
few,TRBJ1-5,TRBD1,TRBV20-1,CSARDRGSTNQPQHF,TGCAGTGCTAGGGACAGGGGATCGACTAATCAGCCCCAGCATTTT